Below, 18 T cell receptor beta chains from the same sample are listed, as sequenced in a study of blood T cell repertoires in COVID-19. Profiled with immunoSEQ multiplex PCR; TCRdb holds only in-frame clones, not every one. The sample records 400,000 to 550,000 clones, roughly 89% being singletons. The sequencing input was peripheral blood. Every receptor here comes from a woman aged 30 to 39 with acute or convalescent COVID-19.

The rearrangement links TRBV12-3 or TRBV12-4 to TRBJ1-5; the D is unclear. The CDR3 extends over 13 amino acids. V lost 5 bases to trimming and J lost 6 bases, with 11 bases between them. The CDR3 protein is CASSGGISQPQHF. For the CDR3, the DNA is TGTGCCAGCAGTGGAGGGATAAGTCAGCCCCAGCATTTT.

This clone has a single count. This chain connects TRBV10-3 to TRBJ1-2; 8 bases align to TRBD1. Germline CDR1 and CDR2: ENHRY and SYGVKD. CDR3 length: 16 residues. The V segment lost 4 bases and the J segment 4 bases; nucleotides outside the gene matches: 11. CDR3 amino acids: CAISGAGTGGSYGYTF. Here the CDR3 DNA reads TGTGCCATCAGTGGAGCAGGGACAGGCGGGTCCTATGGCTACACCTTC.

The rearrangement uses TRBV6-1 and TRBJ1-6; 7 bases are shared with TRBD1. V lost 4 bases, J lost 0 bases, and 12 bases stayed unmatched. The CDR3 extends over 19 amino acids. CDR1 and CDR2 (germline): MNHNS, SASEGT. CDR3 sequence (DNA): TGTGCCAGCAGTGGACAGGGAGACCCGTTCAGCTCCTATAATTCACCCCTCCACTTT. Translated, it gives CASSGQGDPFSSYNSPLHF.

The chain links TRBV3-1 (or the pseudogene TRBV3-2) to TRBJ2-3, with 9 bases identical to TRBD2. Per germline, CDR1 LGHDT and CDR2 YNNKEL (reference sequence). V gave up 4 bases and J gave up 6 bases; unmatched junction bases: 11. This CDR3 spans 16 amino acids. This CDR3 reads CASSLRLAGNVDTQYF. The DNA for the CDR3 is TGTGCCAGCAGCCTACGGCTAGCGGGGAACGTGGATACGCAGTATTTT.

The chain couples TRBV2 to TRBJ2-1, with 8 bases matching TRBD2. The CDR3 is 13 residues long. With 8 bases clipped from V and 4 bases from J, the junction kept 4 bases outside the gene matches. Germline V lookup: CDR1 SNHLY, CDR2 FYNNEI. The CDR3 loop reads CASGTSGYNEQFF. The CDR3 DNA follows: TGTGCCAGCGGAACTAGCGGATACAATGAGCAGTTCTTC.

The V gene is TRBV7-8, the J gene TRBJ1-5; the match to TRBD1 covers 9 bases. The junction had 7 bases not matched to a gene; V was cut back by 5 bases and J by 5 bases. Germline CDR1 and CDR2: SGHVS and FQNEAQ. The CDR3 sequence is 15 residues long. Here the CDR3 DNA reads TGTGCCAGCAGCCCCAGGACAGGGGAACATCAGCCCCAGCATTTT. Its protein is CASSPRTGEHQPQHF.

This chain uses TRBV5-4 with TRBJ2-2; possibly TRBD1 for D (5 bases). V shed 7 bases and J shed 8 bases, with 18 bases lying between them. Germline-derived CDR1 and CDR2 are SGHNT and YYREEE (reference sequence). The CDR3 extends over 14 amino acids. In nucleotides, the CDR3 is TGTGCCAGCGGCACGGTACAGGTAAAGGGGGAGCTGTTTTTT. The encoded protein is CASGTVQVKGELFF.

The rearrangement joins TRBV6-5 to TRBJ2-1; D remains ambiguous. In germline, CDR1 is MNHEY, CDR2 SVGAGI. The CDR3 covers 11 residues. Trimming removed 8 bases at V and 13 bases at J, with 15 bases between. The CDR3, as DNA: TGTGCCAGCCGGATTGCGGCCCTCCAGTTCTTC. Translating gives CASRIAALQFF.

This clone was seen a single time. The CDR3 DNA is TGTGCCAGCAGCTCACAGGGGGCCGGCACCGGGGAGCTGTTTTTT. Translating it yields CASSSQGAGTGELFF. The chain has TRBV6-5 and TRBJ2-2; 9 positions match TRBD1. Germline loops: CDR1 MNHEY, CDR2 SVGAGI. The CDR3 consists of 15 residues. V lost 6 bases, J lost 4 bases, and 6 bases stayed unmatched.

This clone was recorded once. The chain employs TRBV5-1 and TRBJ1-4, with a tentative D call TRBD1 (5 bases). Germline CDR1 reads SGHRS; CDR2 reads YFSETQ. CDR3 size: 17 residues. Trimming removed 4 bases at V and 7 bases at J, with 23 bases between. CDR3 sequence: CASSPVGGARVGEKLFF. The DNA of the CDR3 is TGCGCCAGCAGCCCGGTCGGGGGTGCGAGGGTCGGTGAAAAACTGTTTTTT. Complete variable domain (other parts from reference TRBV5-1 and TRBJ1-4): KAGVTQTPRYLIKTRGQQVTLSCSPISGHRSVSWYQQTPGQGLQFLFEYFSETQRNKGNFPGRFSGRQFSNSRSEMNVSTLELGDSALYLCASSPVGGARVGEKLFFGSGTQLSVL.

The V and J genes are TRBV9 and TRBJ2-1, with 7 bases aligning to TRBD1. Germline CDR1 and CDR2: SGDLS and YYNGEE. After removal of 3 bases from V and 6 bases from J, the junction contained 6 bases not matched to a gene. This CDR3 region has 14 residues. In DNA, the CDR3 is TGTGCCAGCAGCGAAGGGACAGCTCCCAATGAGCAGTTCTTC. Translation gives CASSEGTAPNEQFF.

The chain couples TRBV2 to TRBJ2-5, with 8 bases aligning to TRBD2. The CDR3 is made up of 15 amino acids. V shed 1 base and J 5 bases; nucleotides not matched to a gene: 6. Germline CDR1 SNHLY, CDR2 FYNNEI. The CDR3 protein is CASSEGLAGLETQYF. In nucleotides, the CDR3 is TGTGCCAGCAGTGAAGGATTAGCGGGGTTGGAGACCCAGTACTTC.

The chain employs TRBV6-4 and TRBJ2-3, with D uncertain. The CDR3 runs 15 residues. From germline, CDR1 is MRHNA and CDR2 SNTAGT. With 6 bases removed from V and 6 bases from J, the gap between germline ends came to 19 bases. CDR3 DNA sequence: TGTGCCAGCAGCAGTGCTCCCGCCGCAGGCGATACGCAGTATTTT. As protein: CASSSAPAAGDTQYF.

The chain joins TRBV3-1 (or the pseudogene TRBV3-2) to TRBJ2-5, with TRBD2 identical over 7 bases. This CDR3 region has 14 residues. The trim removed 4 bases at V and 9 bases at J, leaving 11 bases unmatched. Germline V gene data show CDR1 as LGHDT and CDR2 as YNNKEL (reference sequence). This CDR3 reads CASSRSREGAAQYF. The CDR3 DNA reads TGTGCCAGCAGCCGTTCTAGGGAGGGAGCGGCCCAGTACTTC.

The chain uses TRBV5-4 and TRBJ2-7; 9 bases line up with TRBD1. The germline V gene encodes CDR1 SGHNT and CDR2 YYREEE (reference sequence). The CDR3 runs 15 residues. Trimming removed 0 bases from V and 6 bases from J; junction bases left unmatched: 7. The CDR3 DNA sequence: TGTGCCAGCAGCTTGGAAGGGACAGGGAGGTCCGAGCAGTACTTC. This sequence encodes CASSLEGTGRSEQYF.

The V call is TRBV24-1, the J call TRBJ2-5; 10 bases are a match to TRBD1. Trimming cost V 6 bases and J 5 bases; bases outside gene matches: 5. The CDR3 consists of 14 residues. CDR1 KGHDR and CDR2 SFDVKD come from the germline V gene. CDR3 bases: TGTGCCACCAGTAAGACAGGGGGCCAGGAGACCCAGTACTTC. Protein sequence: CATSKTGGQETQYF.

V usage is TRBV10-2 and J usage is TRBJ2-7, with D uncertain. The CDR3 length is 13 residues. The V end was cut by 8 bases, the J end by 0 bases, with 11 bases between. The V gene's germline CDR1 is WSHSY and CDR2 SAAADI. CDR3 DNA sequence: TGCGCCAGCGCACAGTCCTACTCCTACGAGCAGTACTTC. Translation gives CASAQSYSYEQYF.

The J gene is TRBJ2-7, the V gene TRBV28; TRBD2 aligns across 12 bases. The CDR3 totals 14 residues. J gave up 2 bases and V 8 bases, and 4 bases lay outside the gene matches. Per the germline V gene, CDR1 is MDHEN and CDR2 is SYDVKM. This CDR3 is CASHRLAGAYEQYF. The CDR3 nucleotides read TGTGCCAGCCACAGACTAGCGGGAGCCTACGAGCAGTACTTC.